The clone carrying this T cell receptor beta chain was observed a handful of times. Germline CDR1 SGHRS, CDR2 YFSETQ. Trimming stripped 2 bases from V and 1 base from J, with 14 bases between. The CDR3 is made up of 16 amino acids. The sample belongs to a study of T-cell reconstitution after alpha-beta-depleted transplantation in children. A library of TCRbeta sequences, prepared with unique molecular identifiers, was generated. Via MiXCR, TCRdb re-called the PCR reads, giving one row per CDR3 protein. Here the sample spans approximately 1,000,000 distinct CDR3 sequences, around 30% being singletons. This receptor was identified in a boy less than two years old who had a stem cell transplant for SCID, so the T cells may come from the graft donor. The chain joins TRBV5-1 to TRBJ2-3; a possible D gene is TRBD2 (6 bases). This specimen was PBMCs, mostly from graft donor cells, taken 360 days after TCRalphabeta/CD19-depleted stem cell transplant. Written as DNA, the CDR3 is TGCGCCAGCAGCTTCCTGGACCCGGGGGGCACAGATACGCAGTATTTT. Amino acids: CASSFLDPGGTDTQYF.